A single sample gave rise to the 6 T cell receptor beta chains below, sequenced in a study of OX40 agonist ivuxolimab in advanced cancers. The method was immunoSEQ multiplex PCR; TCRdb's version includes in-frame clones alone and lacks a portion of them. The sample has approximately 39,000 clones, roughly nine tenths seen once. The source was CD4+ or CD8+ T cells sorted from blood, collected in a trial of the OX40 agonist ivuxolimab. These receptors all come from an adult with an advanced solid tumor such as melanoma, head and neck, liver or kidney cancer.

This chain uses TRBV7-3 with TRBJ2-5; 9 positions agree with TRBD2. Germline V gene lookup returns CDR1 SGHTA and CDR2 FQGTGA. CDR3 size: 15 residues. V trimming: 0 bases; J trimming: 2 bases; junction bases outside the gene matches: 1. The CDR3 nucleotides are TGTGCCAGCAGCTTAACTAGCGGGAGACAAGAGACCCAGTACTTC. Encoded protein: CASSLTSGRQETQYF.

The gene calls are TRBV2 and TRBJ2-2; 13 bases line up with TRBD2. V was pared by 8 bases and J by 6 bases, with 3 bases of the junction left unmatched. Germline CDR1 is SNHLY and CDR2 is FYNNEI. CDR3 length: 14 residues. The CDR3 loop reads CASGGLAGSGELFF. The CDR3 DNA reads as TGTGCCAGCGGGGGACTAGCGGGGTCCGGGGAGCTGTTTTTT. Together with reference TRBV2 and TRBJ2-2, the CDR3 gives the full variable domain: EPEVTQTPSHQVTQMGQEVILRCVPISNHLYFYWYRQILGQKVEFLVSFYNNEISEKSEIFDDQFSVERPDGSNFTLKIRSTKLEDSAMYFCASGGLAGSGELFFGEGSRLTVL.

V is TRBV18 and J is TRBJ1-3, with 7 nucleotides matching TRBD1. The V gene's germline CDR1 is KGHSH and CDR2 LQKENI. V dropped 2 bases and J dropped 0; count of bases not matched to a gene: 7. This CDR3 region has 17 residues. This CDR3 reads CASSPWDSPRSGNTIYF. Here the CDR3 DNA reads TGTGCCAGCTCACCATGGGACAGCCCCCGCTCTGGAAACACCATATATTTT.

The V call is TRBV19, the J call TRBJ1-2, with TRBD1 identical over 8 bases. The CDR3 is 16 amino acids. V shed 5 bases and J 2 bases; nucleotides not matched to a gene: 10. CDR1 LNHDA and CDR2 SQIVND come from the germline V gene (reference sequence). CDR3 in amino acids: CASSRGQGGGNYGYTF. The CDR3 DNA is TGTGCCAGTAGTCGAGGACAGGGTGGTGGAAACTATGGCTACACCTTC.

The chain combines TRBV7-9 with TRBJ2-5, with D unclear. V gave up 0 bases and J gave up 5 bases, with 10 bases separating them. Germline-derived CDR1 and CDR2 are SEHNR and FQNEAQ (reference sequence). The CDR3 consists of 14 residues. The CDR3 region is CASSLAGMGETQYF. The CDR3 DNA sequence: TGTGCCAGCAGCTTAGCGGGGATGGGGGAGACCCAGTACTTC.

CDR3 in amino acids: CASSSVGLAGLREQYF. CDR3 sequence (DNA): TGTGCCAGCAGTTCGGTGGGACTGGCAGGCCTCCGGGAGCAGTACTTC. The chain employs TRBV6-5 and TRBJ2-7, with a tentative D call TRBD2 (6 bases). From germline, CDR1 is MNHEY and CDR2 SVGAGI. CDR3 length equals 16 residues. V shed 4 bases and J shed 7 bases, with 23 bases lying between them.